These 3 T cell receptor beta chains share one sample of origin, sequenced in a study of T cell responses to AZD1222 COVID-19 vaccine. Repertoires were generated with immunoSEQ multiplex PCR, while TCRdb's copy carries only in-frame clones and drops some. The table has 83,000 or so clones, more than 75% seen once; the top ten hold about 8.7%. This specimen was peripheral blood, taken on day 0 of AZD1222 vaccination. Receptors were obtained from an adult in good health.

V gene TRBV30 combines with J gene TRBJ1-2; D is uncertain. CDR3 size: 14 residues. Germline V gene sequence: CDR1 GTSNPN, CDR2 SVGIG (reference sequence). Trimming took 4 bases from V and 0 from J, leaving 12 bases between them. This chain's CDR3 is CAWKSVRSNYGYTF. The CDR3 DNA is TGTGCCTGGAAGAGCGTCAGGTCTAACTATGGCTACACCTTC.

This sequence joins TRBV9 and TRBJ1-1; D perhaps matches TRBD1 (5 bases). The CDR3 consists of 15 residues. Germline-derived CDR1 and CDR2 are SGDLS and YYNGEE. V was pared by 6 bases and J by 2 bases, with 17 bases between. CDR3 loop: CASTPWGTGNTEAFF. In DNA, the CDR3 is TGTGCCAGCACCCCCTGGGGCACGGGAAACACTGAAGCTTTCTTT. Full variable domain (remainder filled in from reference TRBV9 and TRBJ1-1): DSGVTQTPKHLITATGQRVTLRCSPRSGDLSVYWYQQSLDQGLQFLIQYYNGEERAKGNILERFSAQQFPDLHSELNLSSLELGDSALYFCASTPWGTGNTEAFFGQGTRLTVV.

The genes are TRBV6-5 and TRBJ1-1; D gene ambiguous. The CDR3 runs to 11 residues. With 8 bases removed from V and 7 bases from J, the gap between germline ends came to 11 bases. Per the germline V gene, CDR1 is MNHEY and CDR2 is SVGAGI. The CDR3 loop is CASLFYGEAFF. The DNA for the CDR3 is TGTGCCAGCCTCTTTTATGGTGAAGCTTTCTTT.